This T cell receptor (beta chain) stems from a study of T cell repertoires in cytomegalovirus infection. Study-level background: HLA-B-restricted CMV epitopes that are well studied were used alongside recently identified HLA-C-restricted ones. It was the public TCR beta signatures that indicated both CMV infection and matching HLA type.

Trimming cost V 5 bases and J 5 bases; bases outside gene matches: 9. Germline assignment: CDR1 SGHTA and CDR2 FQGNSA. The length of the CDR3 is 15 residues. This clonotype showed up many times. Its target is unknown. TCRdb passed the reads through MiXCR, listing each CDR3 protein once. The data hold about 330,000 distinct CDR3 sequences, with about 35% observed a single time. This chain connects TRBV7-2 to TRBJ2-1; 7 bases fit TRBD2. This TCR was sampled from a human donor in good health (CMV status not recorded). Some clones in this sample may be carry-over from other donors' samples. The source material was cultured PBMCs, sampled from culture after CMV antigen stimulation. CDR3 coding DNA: TGTGCCAGCAGCAGAGATAGCGGGTCGAACAATGAGCAGTTCTTC. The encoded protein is CASSRDSGSNNEQFF. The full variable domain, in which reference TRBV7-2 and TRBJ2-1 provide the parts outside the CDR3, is GAGVSQSPSNKVTEKGKDVELRCDPISGHTALYWYRQSLGQGLEFLIYFQGNSAPDKSGLPSDRFSAERTGGSVSTLTIQRTQQEDSAVYLCASSRDSGSNNEQFFGPGTRLTVL.